This TCR beta chain derives from a study of vaccination and CD4 T cells after COVID-19. Sequencing of the DNA from cultured CD4+ T cells was carried out with the Oncomine TCR Beta short-read assay. TCRdb redid the calling of the PCR reads with MiXCR, one entry per CDR3 protein. The sample consists of about 20,000 distinct CDR3 sequences, roughly half of them appearing once. Treatment here: approximately 11-day PBMC culture with coronavirus spike peptide pools or control peptides (ViraFEST assay). ViraFEST used peptide pools to expand antigen-specific T cells and subsequently sequenced their TCRs. The CDR3 spans 13 residues. CDR1 and CDR2 (germline): MNHEY, SMNVEV (reference sequence). The V gene lost 11 bases and the J gene lost 4 bases, with 12 bases spanning the gap. In this sample, this clonotype turned up a few times. Its antigen is currently unknown.

The sequence came from a human donor who had recovered from COVID-19. The V call is TRBV27, the J call TRBJ1-6, with D possibly being TRBD1 (6 bases). Input material: CD4+ T cells from blood, cultured in vitro. The CDR3, as DNA: TGTGCCGCCAGGACAGCTTATAATTCACCCCTCCACTTT. Its protein is CAARTAYNSPLHF.